Following are 25 T cell receptor beta chains from one sample sequenced in a study of cytomegalovirus exposure and HLA in healthy donors. Primers: 60 Vbeta forward and 13 Jbeta reverse. Assay used: immunoSEQ multiplex PCR; TCRdb lists only in-frame clones, some missing. The sample includes roughly 220,000 clones, roughly 68% of them seen just once. Sequenced: PBMCs. These receptors were collected from a man aged 40-49 years in good health and CMV-seropositive.

The rearrangement links TRBV9 to TRBJ1-6; the D is unclear. Germline-derived CDR1 and CDR2 are SGDLS and YYNGEE. The CDR3 is 15 residues long. Deletions cut 0 bases from V and 7 bases from J, with 11 bases between. The CDR3 DNA sequence: TGTGCCAGCAGCGTAGAGGAGGGAGGGAATTCACCCCTCCACTTT. This gives the protein CASSVEEGGNSPLHF.

This chain uses TRBV6-5 with TRBJ2-7; D is uncertain. Trimming took off 1 base at V and 2 bases at J, with 12 bases between the two ends. The CDR3 has 15 residues. Germline V gene data show CDR1 as MNHEY and CDR2 as SVGAGI. The chain's CDR3 is CASSYYYSGAYEQYF. CDR3 sequence (DNA): TGTGCCAGCAGTTACTACTACTCCGGAGCCTACGAGCAGTACTTC.

This clone turned up a few times. V gene TRBV5-1 combines with J gene TRBJ1-3, with unresolved D. This CDR3 comprises 14 residues. In germline, CDR1 is SGHRS, CDR2 YFSETQ. V lost 0 bases and J 3 bases, leaving 7 bases between the germline ends. CDR3 nucleotide sequence: TGCGCCAGCAGCTTGGCCGACTTTGGAAACACCATATATTTT. Its translation is CASSLADFGNTIYF.

V usage is TRBV5-4 and J usage is TRBJ2-3; TRBD2 matches at 7 bases. The germline CDR1 and CDR2 sequences are SGHNT and YYREEE (reference sequence). The V and J ends lost 2 bases and 1 base, in that order; junction bases with no gene match: 4. The CDR3 is 15 residues long. CDR3 residues: CASSLQRGRTDTQYF. The CDR3 DNA is TGTGCCAGCAGCTTACAGCGGGGCCGCACAGATACGCAGTATTTT.

Only a few counts were recorded for this clone. The CDR3 is CASSLRPGAGPNTEAFF. The CDR3 nucleotides are TGTGCCAGCAGCTTAAGACCAGGGGCGGGCCCGAACACTGAAGCTTTCTTT. This rearrangement joins TRBV7-3 to TRBJ1-1; a weak D match, TRBD1 (6 bases). The V end lost 1 base, the J end lost 1 base, and 16 bases lay between the germline ends. The CDR3 sequence is 17 residues long. Germline V gives CDR1 SGHTA, CDR2 FQGTGA.

This clone has a handful of counts. The rearrangement uses TRBV14 and TRBJ1-2, with TRBD1 identical over 7 bases. J was trimmed by 6 bases and V by 1 base; bases with no gene match: 5. This CDR3 has 14 residues. Germline-derived CDR1 and CDR2 are SGHDN and FVKESK. CDR3 coding DNA: TGTGCCAGCAGCCAAGTGACAGGGATCGATGGCTACACCTTC. Its protein product is CASSQVTGIDGYTF.

Of note for this clone: Compared with germline, one end of the junction differs, possibly owing to a read error. This chain links TRBV6-6 with TRBJ1-4; TRBD1 matches 7 bases. The CDR3 is made up of 15 amino acids. CDR1 and CDR2 (germline): MNHNY, SVGAGI (reference sequence). CDR3 in DNA: TGTGCCGGCAGTTACTCCCAGGGGGCTAATGAAAAACTGTTTTTT. Translated, it gives CAGSYSQGANEKLFF.

This clone was recorded a few times. The genes are TRBV15 and TRBJ1-1, with a possible D match to TRBD1 (5 bases). V was trimmed by 0 bases and J by 4 bases, leaving 9 bases between them. This CDR3 spans 14 amino acids. The germline CDR1 and CDR2 sequences are LNHNV and YYDKDF (reference sequence). CDR3 DNA: TGTGCCACCAGCAGAGATCTGGGGCCCACTGAAGCTTTCTTT. Translating it yields CATSRDLGPTEAFF.

The gene calls are TRBV7-8 and TRBJ1-1, with 7 bases fitting TRBD1. Per the germline V gene, CDR1 is SGHVS and CDR2 is FQNEAQ. V shed 3 bases and J 5 bases; nucleotides not matched to a gene: 6. CDR3 length: 14 residues. In DNA form, the CDR3 reads TGTGCCAGCAGCTTCCAGACACAGGGGACTGAAGCTTTCTTT. It is translated as CASSFQTQGTEAFF. The full variable domain, in which reference TRBV7-8 and TRBJ1-1 provide the parts outside the CDR3, is GAGVSQSPRYKVAKRGQDVALRCDPISGHVSLFWYQQALGQGPEFLTYFQNEAQLDKSGLPSDRFFAERPEGSVSTLKIQRTQQEDSAVYLCASSFQTQGTEAFFGQGTRLTVV.

The chain couples TRBV10-3 to TRBJ2-5; D is uncertain. In germline, CDR1 is ENHRY, CDR2 SYGVKD. The CDR3 is 13 residues long. The germline V and J ends were trimmed by 8 bases and 3 bases, with 13 bases remaining between them. This CDR3 reads CAIGSTREETQYF. DNA for the CDR3: TGTGCCATCGGCTCAACCCGTGAAGAGACCCAGTACTTC.

The V and J genes are TRBV6-1 and TRBJ1-2; no clear D gene. The CDR3 has 15 residues. Germline V gene lookup returns CDR1 MNHNS and CDR2 SASEGT. With 7 bases removed from V and 4 bases from J, the gap between germline ends came to 19 bases. The CDR3 spells CASTLPERELYGYTF. The CDR3 DNA is TGTGCCAGCACCCTCCCGGAGAGGGAGCTCTATGGCTACACCTTC.

This chain uses TRBV29-1 with TRBJ1-1; TRBD1 is a possible D gene (5 bases). The CDR3 sequence is 15 residues long. The V end was cut by 6 bases, the J end by 3 bases, with 20 bases between. CDR1 is SQVTM and CDR2 is ANQGSEA in the germline V gene. The CDR3 DNA reads as TGCAGCGTGGGCCTTGAGTTCGGGGGGGACACTGAAGCTTTCTTT. This sequence encodes CSVGLEFGGDTEAFF.

The count of this clone is one. The chain carries TRBV5-4 and TRBJ2-1; a possible D gene is TRBD1 (5 bases). Between the trimmed V and J ends, which lost 0 bases and 7 bases, there was a span of 5 bases. CDR3 length: 12 amino acids. Per the germline V gene, CDR1 is SGHNT and CDR2 is YYREEE (reference sequence). CDR3 sequence: CASSLEGNEQFF. The CDR3 nucleotides are TGTGCCAGCAGCTTGGAGGGGAATGAGCAGTTCTTC. The full variable domain, completed using reference TRBV5-4 and TRBJ2-1, is ETGVTQSPTHLIKTRGQQVTLRCSSQSGHNTVSWYQQALGQGPQFIFQYYREEENGRGNFPPRFSGLQFPNYSSELNVNALELDDSALYLCASSLEGNEQFFGPGTRLTVL.

The chain employs TRBV5-6 and TRBJ1-4; 9 bases align to TRBD1. Germline V gene data show CDR1 as SGHDT and CDR2 as YYEEEE. Trimming at V came to 2 bases and at J to 10 bases, leaving 9 bases not matched to a gene. The CDR3 sequence is 15 residues long. The CDR3 reads CASSFTGTGYRKLFF. CDR3 DNA sequence: TGTGCCAGCAGCTTTACCGGGACAGGGTATCGAAAACTGTTTTTT. Looking up the rest from reference TRBV5-6 and TRBJ1-4 gives the full variable domain: DAGVTQSPTHLIKTRGQQVTLRCSPKSGHDTVSWYQQALGQGPQFIFQYYEEEERQRGNFPDRFSGHQFPNYSSELNVNALLLGDSALYLCASSFTGTGYRKLFFGSGTQLSVL.

In this sample, this clone turned up once. The V call is TRBV6-5, the J call TRBJ1-6; TRBD1 aligns across 9 bases. Germline V gives CDR1 MNHEY, CDR2 SVGAGI. The junction had 5 bases not matched to a gene; V was cut back by 7 bases and J by 7 bases. The CDR3 has 14 amino acids. CDR3 protein: CASTRTGVNSPLHF. The CDR3 region has the DNA TGTGCCAGCACGAGGACAGGGGTCAATTCACCCCTCCACTTT.

V is TRBV18 and J is TRBJ1-2; 11 bases align to TRBD1. This CDR3 has 14 residues. The J segment lost 6 bases and the V segment lost 3 bases, leaving 3 bases of the junction unmatched. The germline gives CDR1 KGHSH, CDR2 LQKENI. The CDR3 protein is CASSPDRGRDGYTF. The CDR3 DNA is TGTGCCAGCTCACCGGACAGGGGGCGCGATGGCTACACCTTC.

This chain's CDR3 is CSQRRVPLLLTVRAGNTIYF. CDR3 nucleotides: TGCAGCCAGAGGCGCGTCCCTCTCTTACTGACGGTGCGAGCTGGAAACACCATATATTTT. V is TRBV29-1 and J is TRBJ1-3, with unresolved D. Germline V gives CDR1 SQVTM, CDR2 ANQGSEA. This CDR3 has 20 residues. Trimming left V 8 bases short and J 2 bases short, with 34 bases between.

The rearrangement joins TRBV6-5 to TRBJ1-6, with 9 bases lining up with TRBD1. The CDR3 loop spans 16 amino acids. The junction had 3 bases not matched to a gene; V was cut back by 0 bases and J by 6 bases. Germline CDR1 MNHEY, CDR2 SVGAGI. The CDR3 is CASSYSRDRANSPLHF. The DNA for the CDR3 is TGTGCCAGCAGTTACTCCCGGGACAGGGCTAATTCACCCCTCCACTTT.

The chain uses TRBV7-6 and TRBJ2-3; 9 positions agree with TRBD1. Germline CDR1 is SGHVS and CDR2 is FNYEAQ. J was trimmed by 2 bases and V by 4 bases; bases with no gene match: 7. The CDR3 loop spans 16 amino acids. The CDR3 DNA follows: TGTGCCAGCAGCTCCCGGGACAGGGATTTCACAGATACGCAGTATTTT. Translating it yields CASSSRDRDFTDTQYF.

The chain links TRBV28 to TRBJ1-4; D uncertain. The CDR3 spans 15 residues. The V gene's germline CDR1 is MDHEN and CDR2 SYDVKM. V was cut by 7 bases and J by 0 bases, with 12 bases left in between. The CDR3 spells CASNPSLATNEKLFF. The CDR3 coding sequence is TGTGCCAGCAATCCAAGCCTAGCAACTAATGAAAAACTGTTTTTT.

This clone was seen a few times. The rearrangement uses TRBV2 and TRBJ1-5; the D gene is possibly TRBD1 (6 bases). Germline loops: CDR1 SNHLY, CDR2 FYNNEI. Trimming cost V 5 bases and J 3 bases, with 8 bases left between them. The length of the CDR3 is 13 residues. For the CDR3, the DNA is TGTGCCAGCAGTCCGGGACACAATCAGCCCCAGCATTTT. This gives the protein CASSPGHNQPQHF.

The chain uses TRBV5-1 and TRBJ2-1, with D possibly being TRBD2 (6 bases). The CDR3 is 15 amino acids. Trimming shortened V by 5 bases and J by 7 bases, and 19 bases separated the two germline ends. Germline loops: CDR1 SGHRS, CDR2 YFSETQ. The CDR3 spells CASRPTLAGLNEQFF. Here the CDR3 DNA reads TGCGCCAGCAGGCCCACTCTGGCGGGGTTGAATGAGCAGTTCTTC.

This rearrangement joins TRBV5-1 to TRBJ1-3; weak D call: TRBD1 (6 bases). This CDR3 is built from 14 residues. The V end lost 0 bases, the J end lost 4 bases, and 8 bases lay between the germline ends. Germline CDR1 reads SGHRS; CDR2 reads YFSETQ. CDR3 DNA: TGCGCCAGCAGCTTGGCAGGGGAGGGAAACACCATATATTTT. Protein: CASSLAGEGNTIYF.

This clone was seen more than once but under ten times. This sequence joins TRBV7-6 and TRBJ2-5, with a weak D call TRBD1 (6 bases). The DNA end lines up better with TRBJ2-7; the J call may be wrong. The CDR3 consists of 16 residues. Germline-derived CDR1 and CDR2 are SGHVS and FNYEAQ. CDR3 DNA: TGTGCCAGCAGCGCCAAAGGGGGTTCGAGCTCCTACGAGCAGTACTTC. Translation gives CASSAKGGSSSYEQYF.

A single count supports this clone. The chain couples TRBV2 to TRBJ2-6; 12 bases map to TRBD1. From germline, CDR1 is SNHLY and CDR2 FYNNEI. V was clipped by 5 bases and J by 2 bases; unmatched bases: 4. CDR3 length equals 17 residues. CDR3 amino acids: CASSTGTGGAGANVLTF. CDR3 coding DNA: TGTGCCAGCAGTACCGGGACAGGGGGCGCTGGGGCCAACGTCCTGACTTTC.